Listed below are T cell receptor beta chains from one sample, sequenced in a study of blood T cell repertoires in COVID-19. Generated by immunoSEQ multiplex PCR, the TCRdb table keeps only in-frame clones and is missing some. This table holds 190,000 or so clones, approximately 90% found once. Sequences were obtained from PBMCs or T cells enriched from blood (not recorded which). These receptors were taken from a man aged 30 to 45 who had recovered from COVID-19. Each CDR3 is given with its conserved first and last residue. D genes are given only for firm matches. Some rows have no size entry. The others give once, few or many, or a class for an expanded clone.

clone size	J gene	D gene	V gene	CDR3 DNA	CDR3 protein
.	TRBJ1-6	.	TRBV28	TGTGCCAGCAGACCAGTAAGCCGGGGTGTCTATAATTCACCCCTCCACTTT	CASRPVSRGVYNSPLHF
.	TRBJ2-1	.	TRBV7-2	TGTGCCAGCAGCCCGGATCCTTCTATAAGCGCGTTCTTC	CASSPDPSISAFF
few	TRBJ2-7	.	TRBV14	TGTGCCAGCGGCGGGACGAGCTCCTACGAGCAGTACTTC	CASGGTSSYEQYF
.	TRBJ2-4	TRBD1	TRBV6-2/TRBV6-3	TGTGCCAGCAGTCCGATACGGGACAGGGGAGAGAGGGCCAAAAACATTCAGTACTTC	CASSPIRDRGERAKNIQYF
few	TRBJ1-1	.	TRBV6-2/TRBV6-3	TGTGCCAGCAGTTACTTAAGGACAGCGAACACTGAAGCTTTCTTT	CASSYLRTANTEAFF
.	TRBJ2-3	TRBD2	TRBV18	TGTGCCAGCTCCCTCGCGGCGGGGGTGGGCACAGATACGCAGTATTTT	CASSLAAGVGTDTQYF
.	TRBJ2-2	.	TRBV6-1	TGTGCCAGCAGTGAACTCGACACCGGGGAGCTGTTTTTT	CASSELDTGELFF
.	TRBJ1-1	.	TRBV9	TGTGCCAGCAGCGTAGGGGGCCGGAGCACTGAAGCTTTCTTT	CASSVGGRSTEAFF
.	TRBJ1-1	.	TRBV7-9	TGTGCCAGCAGCTTAGGGACTGGCAACACTGAAGCTTTCTTT	CASSLGTGNTEAFF
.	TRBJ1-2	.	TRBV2	TGTGCCAGCAGTGAGTCACAGGGCGATGGCTACACCTTC	CASSESQGDGYTF
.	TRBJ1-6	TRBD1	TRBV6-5	TGTGCCAGCAGCCGACAGGGGGCTCGTTCACCCCTCCACTTT	CASSRQGARSPLHF
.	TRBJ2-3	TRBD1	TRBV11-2	TGTGCCAGCAGCTTAGTTGGGGGACAGGGGAGGGATACGCAGTATTTT	CASSLVGGQGRDTQYF
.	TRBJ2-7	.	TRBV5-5	TGTGCCAGCAGCTTTATAGCGCCCCCCTACGAGCAGTACTTC	CASSFIAPPYEQYF
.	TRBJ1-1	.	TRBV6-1	TGTGCCAGCAGTGAATATTCGGGGGGAGCGGCTGAAGCTTTCTTT	CASSEYSGGAAEAFF
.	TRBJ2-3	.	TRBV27	TGTGCCAGCAGTTTTCGCGCCGGGGTCGGCACAGATACGCAGTATTTT	CASSFRAGVGTDTQYF
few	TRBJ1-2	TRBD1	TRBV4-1	TGCGCCAGCAGCCAAGATCCGGCAGGGGGCGGCTATGGCTACACCTTC	CASSQDPAGGGYGYTF
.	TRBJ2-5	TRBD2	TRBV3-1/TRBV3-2	TGTGCCAGCAGCCATCCTAGCGGGGGGGAGACCCAGTACTTC	CASSHPSGGETQYF
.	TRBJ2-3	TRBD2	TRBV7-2	TGTGCCAGCAGCTACATAGCGGGAGGGGGCACAGATACGCAGTATTTT	CASSYIAGGGTDTQYF
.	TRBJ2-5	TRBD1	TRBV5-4	TGTGCCAGCAGCTTCAAACCACCGGGACAGGGGGAGACCCAGTACTTC	CASSFKPPGQGETQYF
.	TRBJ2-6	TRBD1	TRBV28	TGTGCCAGCAGCAGATCGTGGACAGGGGGCTCTGGGGCCAACGTCCTGACTTTC	CASSRSWTGGSGANVLTF
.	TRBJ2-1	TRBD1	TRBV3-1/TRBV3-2	TGTGCCAGCAGCCCAAAGACAGGGAATGAGCAGTTCTTC	CASSPKTGNEQFF
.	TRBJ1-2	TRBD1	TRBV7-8	TGTGCCAGCAGCTTAGAACAGGGGGCGTTTGGCTACACCTTC	CASSLEQGAFGYTF
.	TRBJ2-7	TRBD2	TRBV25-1	TGTGCCAGCAGCCGGGACTACTACGAGCAGTACTTC	CASSRDYYEQYF
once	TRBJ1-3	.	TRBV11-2	TGTGCCAGCAGCTTAGATACAGGCCACTCTGGAAACACCATATATTTT	CASSLDTGHSGNTIYF
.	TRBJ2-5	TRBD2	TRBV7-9	TGTGCCAGCAGCCCGACCATGTGGAGGGGAGGGGAGACCCAGTACTTC	CASSPTMWRGGETQYF
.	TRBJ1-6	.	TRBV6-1	TGTGCCAGCAGTGAATCGGGGAACTCACCCCTCCACTTT	CASSESGNSPLHF
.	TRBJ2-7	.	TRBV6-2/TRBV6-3	TGTGCCAGCAGCTTAACGACAGGTCCCTACTACGAGCAGTACTTC	CASSLTTGPYYEQYF
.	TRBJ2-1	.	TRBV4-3	TGCGCCAGCAGCCAAGTGGCAGTTTGGCAGGGTGAGCAGTTCTTC	CASSQVAVWQGEQFF
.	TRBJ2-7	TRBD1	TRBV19	TGTGCCAGTAGTATACAGGGGGCAATCGGTTACGAGCAGTACTTC	CASSIQGAIGYEQYF
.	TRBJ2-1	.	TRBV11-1	TGTGCCAGCAGCCGCCAGGGGAACAATGAGCAGTTCTTC	CASSRQGNNEQFF
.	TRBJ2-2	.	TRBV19	TGTGCCAGTAGTACTACTAGCACCGGGGAGCTGTTTTTT	CASSTTSTGELFF
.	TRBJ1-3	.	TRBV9	TGTGCCAGCAGCGTAGCTACGGGGGAACTGGGAAACACCATATATTTT	CASSVATGELGNTIYF
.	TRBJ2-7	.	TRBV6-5	TGTGCCAGCAGTTACGTGGCGGGACTCGACGAGCAGTACTTC	CASSYVAGLDEQYF
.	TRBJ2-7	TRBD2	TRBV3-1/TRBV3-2	TGTGCCAGCAGCCAGGGACTAGCGCGCTCCTACGAGCAGTACTTC	CASSQGLARSYEQYF
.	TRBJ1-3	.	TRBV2	TGTGCCAGCAGTGGCGTTTCCTCTGGAAACACCATATATTTT	CASSGVSSGNTIYF
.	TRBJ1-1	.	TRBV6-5	TGTGCCAGCAGCCGACGGGGGAACACTGAAGCTTTCTTT	CASSRRGNTEAFF
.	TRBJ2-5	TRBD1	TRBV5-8	TGTGCCAGCAGACTGGGACAGGGGTCGTACCAAGAGACCCAGTACTTC	CASRLGQGSYQETQYF
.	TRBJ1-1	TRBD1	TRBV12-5	TGTGCTAGTGGTTCCGGGACAGGGAGTAACACTGAAGCTTTCTTT	CASGSGTGSNTEAFF
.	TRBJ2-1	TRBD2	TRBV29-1	TGCAGCGTTGATCACCGGGAGGAGTTCTTC	CSVDHREEFF
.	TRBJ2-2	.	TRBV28	TGTGCCAGCAGTCTCTACACCGGGGAGCTGTTTTTT	CASSLYTGELFF
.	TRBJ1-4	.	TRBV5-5	TGTGCCAGCAGCTCGGGCCATGGAGGGGAAAAACTGTTTTTT	CASSSGHGGEKLFF
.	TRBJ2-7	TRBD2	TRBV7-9	TGTGCCAGCAGCTTAGGACTAGCGGGGGGTGAGCAGTACTTC	CASSLGLAGGEQYF
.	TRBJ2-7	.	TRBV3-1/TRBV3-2	TGTGCCAGCAGCCAATATCAGGGGAGCTCCTACGAGCAGTACTTC	CASSQYQGSSYEQYF
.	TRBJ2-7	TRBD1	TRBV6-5	TGTGCCAGCAGTTACCCCGGGACAGTCTCCTACGAGCAGTACTTC	CASSYPGTVSYEQYF
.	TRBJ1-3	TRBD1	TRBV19	TGTGCCAGTCGGGACAGCCTCGGCTCTGGAAACACCATATATTTT	CASRDSLGSGNTIYF
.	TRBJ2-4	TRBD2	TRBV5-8	TGTGCCAGCAGCTTTAGCGGGGGTCATGCCAAAAACATTCAGTACTTC	CASSFSGGHAKNIQYF
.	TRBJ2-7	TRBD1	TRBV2	TGTGCCAGCAGTCTCCGGGACAGACGCTCCTACGAGCAGTACTTC	CASSLRDRRSYEQYF
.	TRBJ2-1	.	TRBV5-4	TGTGCCAGCAGCCAGCAGGGTAGTGGGTACAATGAGCAGTTCTTC	CASSQQGSGYNEQFF
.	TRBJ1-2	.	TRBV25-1	TGTGCCAGCAGTGAAGGGGAGGCAGGTATCGCTTTATTC	CASSEGEAGIALF
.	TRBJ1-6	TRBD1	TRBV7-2	TGTGCCAGCAGCTTAATCGCCGCAACAGGGGATTCACCCCTCCACTTT	CASSLIAATGDSPLHF
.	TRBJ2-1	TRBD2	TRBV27	TGTGCCAGCAGTTTCGGACTAGCGGGGGGCAATGAGCAGTTCTTC	CASSFGLAGGNEQFF
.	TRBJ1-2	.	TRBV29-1	TGCAGCGCGGACGGTGGCTACACCTTC	CSADGGYTF
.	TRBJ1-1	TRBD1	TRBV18	TGTGCCAGCTCACCCCGGAGACAGGGGGCGTGGGACACTGAAGCTTTCTTT	CASSPRRQGAWDTEAFF
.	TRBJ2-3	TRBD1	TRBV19	TGTGCCAGTAGTATGGGGGACAGGATCACAGATACGCAGTATTTT	CASSMGDRITDTQYF
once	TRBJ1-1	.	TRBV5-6	TGTGCCAGCAGCTTGGAGAGTAGGGGGAACACTGAAGCTTTCTTT	CASSLESRGNTEAFF
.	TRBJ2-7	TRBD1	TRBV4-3	TGCGCCAGCAGCCAAATCCGGGACAGGGGGTACGAGCAGTACTTC	CASSQIRDRGYEQYF
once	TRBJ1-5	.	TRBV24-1	TGTGCCACCAGCCGACAGGATAATCAGCCCCAGCATTTT	CATSRQDNQPQHF
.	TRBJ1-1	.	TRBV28	TGTGCCAGCAGTTGGACGGGGAATGAAGCTTTCTTT	CASSWTGNEAFF
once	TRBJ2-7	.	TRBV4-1	TGCGCCAGCAGCCAAGTTAGGCCCAAGACACCACTCCACTACGAGCAGTACTTC	CASSQVRPKTPLHYEQYF
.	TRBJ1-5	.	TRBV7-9	TGTGCCAGCAGCCCCGGGTCGGGATGGCAGCCCCAGCATTTT	CASSPGSGWQPQHF